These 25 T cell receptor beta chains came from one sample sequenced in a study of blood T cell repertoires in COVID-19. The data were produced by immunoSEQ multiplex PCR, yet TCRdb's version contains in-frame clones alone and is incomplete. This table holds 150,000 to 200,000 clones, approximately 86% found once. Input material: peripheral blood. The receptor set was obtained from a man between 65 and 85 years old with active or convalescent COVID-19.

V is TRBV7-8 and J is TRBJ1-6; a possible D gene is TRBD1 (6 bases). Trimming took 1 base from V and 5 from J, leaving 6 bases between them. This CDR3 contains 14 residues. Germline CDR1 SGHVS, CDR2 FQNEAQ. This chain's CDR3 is CASSLGTDNSPLHF. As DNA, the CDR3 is TGTGCCAGCAGCTTAGGGACAGATAATTCACCCCTCCACTTT.

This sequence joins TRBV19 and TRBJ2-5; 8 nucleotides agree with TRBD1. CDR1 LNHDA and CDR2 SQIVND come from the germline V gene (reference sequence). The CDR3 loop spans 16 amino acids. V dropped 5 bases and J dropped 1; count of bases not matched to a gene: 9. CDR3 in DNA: TGTGCCAGTAGTGCCGGACAGGGTTGGCCCCAAGAGACCCAGTACTTC. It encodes CASSAGQGWPQETQYF.

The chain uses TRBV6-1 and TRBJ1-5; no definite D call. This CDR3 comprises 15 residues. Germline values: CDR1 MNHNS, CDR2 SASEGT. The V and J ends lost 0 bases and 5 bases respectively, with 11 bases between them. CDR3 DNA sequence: TGTGCCAGCAGTGAAGCGGGAGGTGCCCATCAGCCCCAGCATTTT. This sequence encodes CASSEAGGAHQPQHF.

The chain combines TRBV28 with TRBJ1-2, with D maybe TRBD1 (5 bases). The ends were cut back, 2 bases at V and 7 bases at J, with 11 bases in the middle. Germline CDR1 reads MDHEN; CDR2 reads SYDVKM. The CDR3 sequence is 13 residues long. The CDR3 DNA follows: TGTGCCAGCAGTTTACTGGGGGGTGTTGGCTACACCTTC. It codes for CASSLLGGVGYTF.

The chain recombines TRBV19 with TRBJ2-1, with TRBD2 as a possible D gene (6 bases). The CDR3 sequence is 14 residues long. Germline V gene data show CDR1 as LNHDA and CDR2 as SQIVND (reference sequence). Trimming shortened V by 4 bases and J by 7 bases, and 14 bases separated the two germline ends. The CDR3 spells CASSNNRGSNEQFF. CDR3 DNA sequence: TGTGCCAGTAGTAACAATCGGGGGAGTAATGAGCAGTTCTTC.

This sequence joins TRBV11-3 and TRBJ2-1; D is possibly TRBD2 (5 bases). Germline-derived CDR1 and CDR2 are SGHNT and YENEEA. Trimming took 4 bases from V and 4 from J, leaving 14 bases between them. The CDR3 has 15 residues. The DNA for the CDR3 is TGTGCCAGCAGCTCGGGCGGGTCAACATACAATGAGCAGTTCTTC. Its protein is CASSSGGSTYNEQFF.

CDR3 sequence: CAISDSSGRYEQYF. Written as DNA, the CDR3 is TGTGCCATCAGTGACTCTAGCGGGAGGTACGAGCAGTACTTC. The chain is built from TRBV10-3 and TRBJ2-7; TRBD2 agrees at 11 bases. The CDR3 is made up of 14 amino acids. CDR1 is ENHRY, CDR2 SYGVKD, per germline. V was pared by 3 bases and J by 4 bases, with 2 bases of the junction left unmatched.

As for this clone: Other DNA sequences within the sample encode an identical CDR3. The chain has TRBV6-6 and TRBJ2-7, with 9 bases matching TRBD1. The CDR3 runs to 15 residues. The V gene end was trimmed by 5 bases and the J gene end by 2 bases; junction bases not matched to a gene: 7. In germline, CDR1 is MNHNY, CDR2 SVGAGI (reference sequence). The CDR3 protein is CASSQGQGRTYEQYF. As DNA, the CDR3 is TGTGCCAGCAGTCAAGGACAGGGGAGGACCTACGAGCAGTACTTC.

CDR3 amino acids: CASSIVGTSNEKLFF. CDR3 in DNA: TGTGCCAGTAGTATAGTTGGGACAAGTAATGAAAAACTGTTTTTT. The chain has TRBV19 and TRBJ1-4; possible D gene TRBD1, 6 bases. CDR3 length: 15 residues. Germline values: CDR1 LNHDA, CDR2 SQIVND (reference sequence). Deletions cut 1 base from V and 4 bases from J, with 10 bases between.

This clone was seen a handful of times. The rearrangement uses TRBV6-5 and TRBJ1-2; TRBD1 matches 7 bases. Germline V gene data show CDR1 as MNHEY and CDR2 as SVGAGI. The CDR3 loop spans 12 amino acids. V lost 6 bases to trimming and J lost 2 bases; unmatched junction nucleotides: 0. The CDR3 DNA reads TGTGCCAGCAGGACAGGGAACTATGGCTACACCTTC. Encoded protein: CASRTGNYGYTF.

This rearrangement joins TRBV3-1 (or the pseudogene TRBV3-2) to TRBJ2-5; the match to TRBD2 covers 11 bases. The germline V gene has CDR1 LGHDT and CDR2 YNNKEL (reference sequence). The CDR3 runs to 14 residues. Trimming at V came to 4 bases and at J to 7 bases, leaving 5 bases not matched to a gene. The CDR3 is CASSLTSGGGTQYF. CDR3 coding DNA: TGTGCCAGCAGCCTCACTAGCGGGGGAGGGACCCAGTACTTC.

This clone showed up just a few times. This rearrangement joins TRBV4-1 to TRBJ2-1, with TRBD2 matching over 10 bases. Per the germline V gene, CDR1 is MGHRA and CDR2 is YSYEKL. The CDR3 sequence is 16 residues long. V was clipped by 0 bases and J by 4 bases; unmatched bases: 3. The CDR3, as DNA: TGCGCCAGCAGCCAAGATCCTAGCGGGGGTTACAATGAGCAGTTCTTC. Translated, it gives CASSQDPSGGYNEQFF.

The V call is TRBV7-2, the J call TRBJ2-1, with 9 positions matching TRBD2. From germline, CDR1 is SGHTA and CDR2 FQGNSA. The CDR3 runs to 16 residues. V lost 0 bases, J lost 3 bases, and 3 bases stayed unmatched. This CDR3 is CASSLAGGGVYNEQFF. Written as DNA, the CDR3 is TGTGCCAGCAGCTTAGCGGGCGGGGGGGTCTACAATGAGCAGTTCTTC.

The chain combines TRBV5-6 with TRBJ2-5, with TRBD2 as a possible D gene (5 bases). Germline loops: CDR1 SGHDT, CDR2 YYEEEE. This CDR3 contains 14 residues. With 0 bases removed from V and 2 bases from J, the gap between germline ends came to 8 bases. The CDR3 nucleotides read TGTGCCAGCAGCTTGGGGCTAGCTCAAGAGACCCAGTACTTC. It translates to CASSLGLAQETQYF. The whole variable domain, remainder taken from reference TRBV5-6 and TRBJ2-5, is DAGVTQSPTHLIKTRGQQVTLRCSPKSGHDTVSWYQQALGQGPQFIFQYYEEEERQRGNFPDRFSGHQFPNYSSELNVNALLLGDSALYLCASSLGLAQETQYFGPGTRLLVL.

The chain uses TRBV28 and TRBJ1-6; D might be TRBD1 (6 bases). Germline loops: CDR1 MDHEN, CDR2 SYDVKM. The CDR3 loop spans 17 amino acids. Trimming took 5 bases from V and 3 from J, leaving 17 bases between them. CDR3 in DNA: TGTGCCAGCAGTCCCAGGACAGCTACTTACTATAATTCACCCCTCCACTTT. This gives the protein CASSPRTATYYNSPLHF.

CDR3 loop: CASSLVSSTNEKLFF. CDR3 sequence (DNA): TGTGCCAGCAGCTTAGTCAGTTCAACTAATGAAAAACTGTTTTTT. The genes are TRBV7-9 and TRBJ1-4; the D is unclear. The V end was cut by 1 base, the J end by 0 bases, with 6 bases between. This CDR3 spans 15 amino acids. Looked up from germline, CDR1 is SEHNR and CDR2 is FQNEAQ (reference sequence). The full variable domain, completed using reference TRBV7-9 and TRBJ1-4, is DTGVSQNPRHKITKRGQNVTFRCDPISEHNRLYWYRQTLGQGPEFLTYFQNEAQLEKSRLLSDRFSAERPKGSFSTLEIQRTEQGDSAMYLCASSLVSSTNEKLFFGSGTQLSVL.

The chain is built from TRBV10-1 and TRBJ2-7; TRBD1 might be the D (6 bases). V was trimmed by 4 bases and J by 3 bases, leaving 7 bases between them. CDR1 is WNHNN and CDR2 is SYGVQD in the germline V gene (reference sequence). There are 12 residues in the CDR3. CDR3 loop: CASSAGDYEQYF. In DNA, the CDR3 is TGCGCCAGCAGTGCAGGGGACTACGAGCAGTACTTC.

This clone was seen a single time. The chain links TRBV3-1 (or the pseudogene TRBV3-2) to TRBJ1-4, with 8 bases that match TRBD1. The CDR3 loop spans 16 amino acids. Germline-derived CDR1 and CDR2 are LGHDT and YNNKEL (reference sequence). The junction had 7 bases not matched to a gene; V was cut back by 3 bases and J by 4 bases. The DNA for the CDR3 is TGTGCCAGCAGCCATAGGACAGGGACTCTTAATGAAAAACTGTTTTTT. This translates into CASSHRTGTLNEKLFF.

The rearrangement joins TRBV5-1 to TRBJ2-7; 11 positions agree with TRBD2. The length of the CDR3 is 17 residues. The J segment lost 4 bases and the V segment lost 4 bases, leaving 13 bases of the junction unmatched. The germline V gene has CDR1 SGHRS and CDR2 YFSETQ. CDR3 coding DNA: TGCGCCAGCAGCCCTGCCCCTACTAGCGGGAGAGGTTACGAGCAGTACTTC. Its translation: CASSPAPTSGRGYEQYF.

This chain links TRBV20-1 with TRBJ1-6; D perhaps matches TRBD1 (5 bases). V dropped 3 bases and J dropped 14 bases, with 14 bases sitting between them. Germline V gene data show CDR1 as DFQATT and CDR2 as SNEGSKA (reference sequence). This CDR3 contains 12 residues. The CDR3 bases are TGCAGTGCTAGTCAGGTGGGGCCCACCCTCCACTTT. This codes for CSASQVGPTLHF.

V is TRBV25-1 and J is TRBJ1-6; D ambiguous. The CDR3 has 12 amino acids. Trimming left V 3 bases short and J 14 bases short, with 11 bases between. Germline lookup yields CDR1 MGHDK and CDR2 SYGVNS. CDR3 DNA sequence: TGTGCCAGCAGTGATTCAACTCGCGCCCTCCACTTT. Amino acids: CASSDSTRALHF.

This CDR3 is CASSSLTSGAQYF. The CDR3 coding sequence is TGTGCCAGCAGTTCTCTCACTAGCGGGGCGCAGTATTTT. The rearrangement links TRBV6-2 or TRBV6-3 to TRBJ2-3; 10 positions agree with TRBD2. The ends lost 4 bases at V and 10 bases at J; junction bases unmatched: 5. The CDR3 is made up of 13 amino acids. Germline V CDR1 and CDR2: MNHEY, SVGEGT.

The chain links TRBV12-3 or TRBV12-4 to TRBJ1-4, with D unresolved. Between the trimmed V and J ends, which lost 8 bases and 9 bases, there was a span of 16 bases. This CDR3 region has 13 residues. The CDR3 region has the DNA TGTGCCAGCGGATTAGAAGAGGGTCAAAAACTGTTTTTT. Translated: CASGLEEGQKLFF.

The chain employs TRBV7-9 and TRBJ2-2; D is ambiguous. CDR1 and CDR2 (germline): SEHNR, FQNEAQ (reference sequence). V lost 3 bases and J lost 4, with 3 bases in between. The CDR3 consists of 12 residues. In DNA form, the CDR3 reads TGTGCCAGCAGCTTCATCACCGGGGAGCTGTTTTTT. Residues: CASSFITGELFF.

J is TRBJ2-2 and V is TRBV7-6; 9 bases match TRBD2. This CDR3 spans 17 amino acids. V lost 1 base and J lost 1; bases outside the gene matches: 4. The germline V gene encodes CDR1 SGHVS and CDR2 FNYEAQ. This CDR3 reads CASSLGSSGVNTGELFF. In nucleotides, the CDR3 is TGTGCCAGCAGCTTAGGGTCTAGCGGGGTGAACACCGGGGAGCTGTTTTTT.